One sample yielded the 29 T cell receptor beta chains listed below, sequenced in a study of tissue T cells after allogeneic stem cell transplantation. The assay was immunoSEQ multiplex PCR, and TCRdb's table has in-frame clones only and misses some. The top ten hold 3.5% to 4% of the sample, which has about 43,000 clones, 80% to 95% seen once. The sample here was blood, taken before transplantation. The source is a woman aged 40-70 years who later had graft-versus-host disease after an allogeneic stem cell transplant.

The chain links TRBV7-3 to TRBJ2-1, with 10 bases matching TRBD2. Germline CDR1 reads SGHTA; CDR2 reads FQGTGA. V shed 5 bases and J 5 bases; nucleotides not matched to a gene: 3. The length of the CDR3 is 14 residues. This CDR3 is CASSQAGGNNEQFF. As DNA, the CDR3 is TGTGCCAGCAGCCAAGCGGGAGGGAACAATGAGCAGTTCTTC.

The rearrangement uses TRBV6-2 or TRBV6-3 and TRBJ2-7; D ambiguous. Trimming removed 4 bases from V and 1 base from J, with 5 bases in between. The CDR3 has 12 residues. Germline values: CDR1 MNHEY, CDR2 SVGEGT. CDR3 in DNA: TGTGCCAGCAGTTCTACTTCCTACGAGCAGTACTTC. It yields the protein CASSSTSYEQYF.

The rearrangement uses TRBV27 and TRBJ2-6, with unresolved D. V lost 7 bases, J lost 2 bases, and 6 bases lay in between. This CDR3 spans 13 amino acids. Germline-derived CDR1 and CDR2 are MNHEY and SMNVEV (reference sequence). In DNA, the CDR3 is TGTGCCAGCAAAGCCACTGGGGCCAACGTCCTGACTTTC. Its translation: CASKATGANVLTF.

This chain links TRBV4-2 with TRBJ2-1; D not resolved. This CDR3 has 14 residues. Trimming stripped 8 bases from V and 6 bases from J, with 17 bases between. Germline CDR1 is LGHNA and CDR2 is YNFKEQ. The CDR3 spells CASESEIKPNEQFF. As DNA, the CDR3 is TGTGCCAGCGAAAGTGAGATTAAACCCAATGAGCAGTTCTTC.

CDR3 sequence reads: CASSLGGAYSNQPQHF. Written as DNA, the CDR3 is TGTGCCAGCAGCTTAGGAGGCGCTTATAGCAATCAGCCCCAGCATTTT. V is TRBV11-2 and J is TRBJ1-5; no firm D call. The CDR3 extends over 16 amino acids. Trimming removed 1 base from V and 0 bases from J, with 10 bases in between. Germline CDR1 reads SGHAT; CDR2 reads FQNNGV.

The chain is built from TRBV18 and TRBJ2-3, with D perhaps assigned TRBD1 or TRBD2 (5 bases each). In germline, CDR1 is KGHSH, CDR2 LQKENI. Between the trimmed V and J ends, which lost 4 bases and 2 bases, there was a span of 13 bases. The CDR3 length is 15 residues. DNA of the CDR3: TGTGCCAGCTCACTCCGCCGGGACCCCACAGATACGCAGTATTTT. It encodes CASSLRRDPTDTQYF.

The CDR3 nucleotides are TGTGCCAGCAGCTTGGCGTCAGATGAAGCTTTCTTT. Residues: CASSLASDEAFF. V is TRBV5-4 and J is TRBJ1-1; D gene uncertain. This CDR3 is built from 12 residues. V lost 0 bases and J lost 7, with 7 bases in between. The germline V gene encodes CDR1 SGHNT and CDR2 YYREEE (reference sequence).

This clone was seen only once. The gene calls are TRBV28 and TRBJ2-1, with TRBD2 matching over 12 bases. This CDR3 spans 16 amino acids. Per germline, CDR1 MDHEN and CDR2 SYDVKM. V was pared by 6 bases and J by 0 bases, with 3 bases of the junction left unmatched. The CDR3 DNA reads TGTGCCAGCAGAACGACTAGCGGGAGCTCCTACAATGAGCAGTTCTTC. Amino acid sequence: CASRTTSGSSYNEQFF.

The V and J genes are TRBV9 and TRBJ1-3; 7 bases map to TRBD1. The CDR3 is made up of 16 amino acids. J gave up 4 bases and V 3 bases, and 10 bases lay outside the gene matches. Germline CDR1 SGDLS, CDR2 YYNGEE. CDR3 loop: CASSAQGGHLGNTIYF. For the CDR3, the DNA is TGTGCCAGCAGCGCCCAAGGGGGCCACTTGGGAAACACCATATATTTT.

The chain couples TRBV18 to TRBJ1-4; no definite D call. CDR1 is KGHSH and CDR2 is LQKENI in the germline V gene. The CDR3 totals 14 residues. The germline V and J ends were trimmed by 5 bases and 0 bases, with 7 bases remaining between them. The chain's CDR3 is CASSTRATNEKLFF. DNA for the CDR3: TGTGCCAGCTCAACACGCGCAACTAATGAAAAACTGTTTTTT.

This clone was observed a few times. The chain recombines TRBV10-3 with TRBJ2-1; D tentatively reads TRBD1 or TRBD2 (5 bases each). Germline CDR1 reads ENHRY; CDR2 reads SYGVKD. CDR3 length: 15 residues. Trimming stripped 8 bases from V and 8 bases from J, with 22 bases between. Written as DNA, the CDR3 is TGTGCCATCTCATCAGGGCGGGCAATGGGGGATGAGCAGTTCTTC. This encodes CAISSGRAMGDEQFF.

This chain uses TRBV7-9 with TRBJ1-5; D remains unclear. Deletions cut 6 bases from V and 9 bases from J, with 12 bases between. The CDR3 is 12 residues long. Germline V gene sequence: CDR1 SEHNR, CDR2 FQNEAQ (reference sequence). Here the CDR3 reads CASSPASGPQHF. In DNA form, the CDR3 reads TGTGCCAGCAGTCCCGCCTCGGGGCCCCAGCATTTT.

This chain joins TRBV6-2 or TRBV6-3 and TRBJ1-5; D gene ambiguous. The germline CDR1 and CDR2 sequences are MNHEY and SVGEGT. The ends were cut back, 5 bases at V and 3 bases at J, with 17 bases in the middle. CDR3 size: 16 residues. CDR3 nucleotides: TGTGCCAGCAGTGGGATGAGGACGTTTGACAATCAGCCCCAGCATTTT. It translates to CASSGMRTFDNQPQHF.

The CDR3 sequence: CASSPSPGANEQFF. The CDR3 coding sequence is TGTGCCAGCTCACCTTCACCGGGGGCTAATGAGCAGTTCTTC. The rearrangement links TRBV18 to TRBJ2-1; TRBD1 or TRBD2 may be the D gene (6 bases each). Germline V gives CDR1 KGHSH, CDR2 LQKENI. Trimming shortened V by 3 bases and J by 7 bases, and 13 bases separated the two germline ends. This CDR3 has 14 amino acids. The full variable domain, in which reference TRBV18 and TRBJ2-1 provide the parts outside the CDR3, is NAGVMQNPRHLVRRRGQEARLRCSPMKGHSHVYWYRQLPEEGLKFMVYLQKENIIDESGMPKERFSAEFPKEGPSILRIQQVVRGDSAAYFCASSPSPGANEQFFGPGTRLTVL.

V usage is TRBV24-1 and J usage is TRBJ2-7; D is ambiguous. Germline V gives CDR1 KGHDR, CDR2 SFDVKD. Between the trimmed V and J ends, which lost 4 bases and 7 bases, there was a span of 13 bases. There are 13 residues in the CDR3. CDR3 sequence reads: CATSDHSLREQYF. CDR3 bases: TGTGCCACCAGTGACCACTCCCTGAGGGAGCAGTACTTC.

J is TRBJ2-4 and V is TRBV5-1; 13 bases align to TRBD2. The CDR3 is 19 amino acids. Germline V gene lookup returns CDR1 SGHRS and CDR2 YFSETQ. The trim removed 3 bases at V and 1 base at J, leaving 10 bases unmatched. This CDR3 is CASSYTGLAGPPAKNIQYF. CDR3 DNA: TGCGCCAGCAGCTACACGGGACTAGCGGGGCCCCCGGCCAAAAACATTCAGTACTTC.

The genes are TRBV7-9 and TRBJ2-7, with D possibly being TRBD1 or TRBD2 (5 bases each). The CDR3 consists of 15 residues. V gave up 1 base and J gave up 3 bases, with 13 bases separating them. CDR1 and CDR2 (germline): SEHNR, FQNEAQ (reference sequence). The CDR3 reads CASSLGGTEVYEQYF. Here the CDR3 DNA reads TGTGCCAGCAGCTTAGGAGGGACCGAGGTCTACGAGCAGTACTTC.

The rearrangement joins TRBV7-9 to TRBJ1-4; tentatively, D is TRBD1 (6 bases). Looked up from germline, CDR1 is SEHNR and CDR2 is FQNEAQ (reference sequence). The V end was cut by 3 bases, the J end by 6 bases, with 14 bases between. The CDR3 sequence is 15 residues long. The CDR3: CASSFFQGWDEKLFF. CDR3 sequence (DNA): TGTGCCAGCAGCTTTTTTCAGGGGTGGGATGAAAAACTGTTTTTT.

This chain's CDR3 is CASSLVLAGNEQFF. The CDR3 DNA follows: TGTGCCAGCAGCTTAGTACTAGCGGGGAATGAGCAGTTCTTC. This chain joins TRBV11-1 and TRBJ2-1; 10 bases are shared with TRBD2. CDR3 length: 14 amino acids. After removal of 1 base from V and 7 bases from J, the junction contained 1 base not matched to a gene. Germline CDR1 is SGHAT and CDR2 is FQDESV (reference sequence).

J is TRBJ2-3 and V is TRBV10-3; TRBD2 matches at 8 bases. This CDR3 is built from 14 residues. Germline V gene sequence: CDR1 ENHRY, CDR2 SYGVKD. V shed 5 bases, J shed 5 bases, and the junction held 6 bases outside the gene matches. In DNA form, the CDR3 reads TGTGCCATCAGTAGGGCGGGAGGACAAGATACGCAGTATTTT. It translates to CAISRAGGQDTQYF.

This clone appeared once. CDR3 in amino acids: CASSPILRTTVIGTQYF. CDR3 nucleotide sequence: TGCGCCAGCAGCCCAATCCTCAGAACGACCGTTATAGGGACCCAGTACTTC. The rearrangement joins TRBV5-1 to TRBJ2-5; D is unresolved. Germline CDR1 is SGHRS and CDR2 is YFSETQ. V lost 4 bases and J lost 7, with 26 bases in between. CDR3 size: 17 residues.

The chain combines TRBV28 with TRBJ2-7, with D unclear. Trimming cost V 3 bases and J 2 bases, with 14 bases left between them. CDR1 and CDR2 (germline): MDHEN, SYDVKM. The CDR3 length is 15 residues. Here the CDR3 DNA reads TGTGCCAGCAGTTTGGAGTTAGTTGCCGCCTACGAGCAGTACTTC. Translating it yields CASSLELVAAYEQYF.

The table lists this clone with a count of one. The chain joins TRBV6-5 to TRBJ1-3, with unresolved D. Trimming removed 8 bases at V and 0 bases at J, with 11 bases between. The CDR3 is 14 amino acids. CDR1 and CDR2 (germline): MNHEY, SVGAGI. For the CDR3, the DNA is TGTGCCAGCGCGGATTGGAGCTCTGGAAACACCATATATTTT. Encoded protein: CASADWSSGNTIYF.

The gene calls are TRBV5-4 and TRBJ2-2; 7 nucleotides align to TRBD2. There are 15 residues in the CDR3. V trimming: 1 base; J trimming: 4 bases; junction bases outside the gene matches: 4. Germline lookup yields CDR1 SGHNT and CDR2 YYREEE (reference sequence). This CDR3 reads CASSLSLAVTGELFF. Written as DNA, the CDR3 is TGTGCCAGCAGCTTGAGCCTAGCGGTCACCGGGGAGCTGTTTTTT. Full variable domain (remainder filled in from reference TRBV5-4 and TRBJ2-2): ETGVTQSPTHLIKTRGQQVTLRCSSQSGHNTVSWYQQALGQGPQFIFQYYREEENGRGNFPPRFSGLQFPNYSSELNVNALELDDSALYLCASSLSLAVTGELFFGEGSRLTVL.

The V call is TRBV9, the J call TRBJ1-6; D is unclear. CDR1 and CDR2 (germline): SGDLS, YYNGEE. The CDR3 totals 13 residues. V lost 3 bases, J lost 7 bases, and 8 bases lay in between. CDR3 sequence: CASSGNRNSPLHF. For the CDR3, the DNA is TGTGCCAGCAGCGGTAACCGAAATTCACCCCTCCACTTT.

The chain has TRBV11-2 and TRBJ2-4; TRBD2 might be the D (5 bases). The germline V and J ends were trimmed by 4 bases and 15 bases, with 19 bases remaining between them. There are 13 residues in the CDR3. Germline loops: CDR1 SGHAT, CDR2 FQNNGV. CDR3 loop: CASSSGGHPTAYF. The CDR3 nucleotides are TGTGCCAGCAGCTCAGGCGGGCATCCTACAGCGTACTTC.

The chain has TRBV3-1 (or the pseudogene TRBV3-2) and TRBJ2-1; 8 bases are shared with TRBD2. This CDR3 region has 14 residues. CDR1 and CDR2 from the germline V gene are LGHDT and YNNKEL (reference sequence). The trim removed 1 base at V and 9 bases at J, leaving 5 bases unmatched. Here the CDR3 DNA reads TGTGCCAGCAGCCAAGGACTAGCGAGCGGTGAGCAGTTCTTC. Protein product: CASSQGLASGEQFF.

This clone was counted once. The chain employs TRBV2 and TRBJ2-2, with D perhaps TRBD1 (6 bases). The germline V and J ends were trimmed by 7 bases and 1 base, with 10 bases remaining between them. There are 14 residues in the CDR3. Germline CDR1 reads SNHLY; CDR2 reads FYNNEI. The CDR3 coding sequence is TGTGCCAGCATCCCAGGGGAGAACACCGGGGAGCTGTTTTTT. As protein: CASIPGENTGELFF.

V is TRBV5-1 and J is TRBJ2-1; 8 positions match TRBD2. J was trimmed by 5 bases and V by 1 base; bases with no gene match: 5. Germline V gene data show CDR1 as SGHRS and CDR2 as YFSETQ. There are 15 residues in the CDR3. DNA for the CDR3: TGCGCCAGCAGCTTGACTAGCGGCACTAACAATGAGCAGTTCTTC. Translating it yields CASSLTSGTNNEQFF. The full variable domain, with the rest looked up from reference TRBV5-1 and TRBJ2-1, is KAGVTQTPRYLIKTRGQQVTLSCSPISGHRSVSWYQQTPGQGLQFLFEYFSETQRNKGNFPGRFSGRQFSNSRSEMNVSTLELGDSALYLCASSLTSGTNNEQFFGPGTRLTVL.